These 14 T cell receptor beta chains originate from one sample sequenced in a study of CD8+ T cells in alopecia areata. cDNA reverse transcribed from extracted RNA served as the sequencing template. The protocol was immunoSEQ multiplex PCR, while the TCRdb copy is restricted to in-frame clones and leaves out a portion. Counted here are some 150,000 clones, 75% to 85% occurring once; the ten biggest clones make up approximately 25%. Treatment in this sample: oral pan-JAK inhibitor, 5-10 mg twice daily. Sequenced here: CD8+ T cells sorted from blood, sampled at week 4, from a patient treated with tofacitinib. Receptors were obtained from a human donor with alopecia areata.

The CDR3 nucleotides read TGCGCCAGCAGCCAAGGGACAGACCTCTACGAGCAGTACTTC. The encoded protein is CASSQGTDLYEQYF. The chain recombines TRBV4-1 with TRBJ2-7, with D maybe TRBD1 (6 bases). This CDR3 is 14 amino acids long. Trimming cost V 1 base and J 3 bases, with 10 bases left between them. Germline CDR1 reads MGHRA; CDR2 reads YSYEKL.

The CDR3 DNA is TGTGCCAGCAGGTCGCAGGGGTTCGATACCGGGGAGCTGTTTTTT. Protein product: CASRSQGFDTGELFF. This chain uses TRBV27 with TRBJ2-2, with D possibly being TRBD1 (6 bases). CDR1 is MNHEY, CDR2 SMNVEV, per germline (reference sequence). Deletions cut 6 bases from V and 5 bases from J, with 16 bases between. This CDR3 spans 15 amino acids.

This chain uses TRBV5-6 with TRBJ2-7; 10 bases match TRBD1. This CDR3 has 17 residues. Germline V gives CDR1 SGHDT, CDR2 YYEEEE. V shed 0 bases and J 2 bases; nucleotides not matched to a gene: 8. CDR3 loop: CASSLAGWDRGTYEQYF. CDR3 in DNA: TGTGCCAGCAGCTTGGCAGGTTGGGACAGGGGAACCTACGAGCAGTACTTC.

The V call is TRBV5-6, the J call TRBJ2-1; TRBD2 aligns across 7 bases. V was pared by 4 bases and J by 8 bases, with 9 bases of the junction left unmatched. The CDR3 contains 14 residues. The germline gives CDR1 SGHDT, CDR2 YYEEEE. The CDR3: CASSNRLAVDEQFF. As DNA, the CDR3 is TGTGCCAGCAGCAATAGACTAGCAGTGGATGAGCAGTTCTTC.

The CDR3 here is CASYGPTDTQYF. Here the CDR3 DNA reads TGTGCCAGCTATGGTCCCACAGATACGCAGTATTTT. This chain connects TRBV5-4 to TRBJ2-3; no firm D call. The CDR3 has 12 amino acids. The germline gives CDR1 SGHNT, CDR2 YYREEE (reference sequence). Trimming removed 7 bases at V and 2 bases at J, with 8 bases between. Full variable domain (remainder filled in from reference TRBV5-4 and TRBJ2-3): ETGVTQSPTHLIKTRGQQVTLRCSSQSGHNTVSWYQQALGQGPQFIFQYYREEENGRGNFPPRFSGLQFPNYSSELNVNALELDDSALYLCASYGPTDTQYFGPGTRLTVL.

This clone was detected a few times. This sequence joins TRBV10-3 and TRBJ1-2; D ambiguous. Germline V CDR1 and CDR2: ENHRY, SYGVKD. V shed 2 bases and J shed 0 bases, with 10 bases lying between them. This CDR3 is built from 15 residues. CDR3 protein: CAISEEALANYGYTF. DNA of the CDR3: TGTGCCATCAGTGAGGAGGCCCTAGCTAACTATGGCTACACCTTC.

This clone was observed once. The V gene is TRBV14, the J gene TRBJ2-1; 11 positions agree with TRBD2. The CDR3 sequence is 17 residues long. The V segment lost 4 bases and the J segment 4 bases; nucleotides outside the gene matches: 9. Germline assignment: CDR1 SGHDN and CDR2 FVKESK. CDR3 loop: CASSPRLAGGSYNEQFF. CDR3 coding DNA: TGTGCCAGCAGCCCCCGGCTAGCGGGGGGTAGTTACAATGAGCAGTTCTTC.

The chain joins TRBV6-5 to TRBJ2-7; D gene uncertain. This CDR3 contains 13 residues. Trimming removed 0 bases at V and 5 bases at J, with 8 bases between. CDR1 and CDR2 (germline): MNHEY, SVGAGI. CDR3 loop: CASSYSPSDEQYF. CDR3 sequence (DNA): TGTGCCAGCAGTTACTCCCCCTCTGACGAGCAGTACTTC.

The V and J genes are TRBV4-3 and TRBJ2-3; 7 bases fit TRBD2. Germline CDR1 LGHNA, CDR2 YSLEER. V trimming: 0 bases; J trimming: 2 bases; junction bases outside the gene matches: 8. The CDR3 covers 17 residues. This chain's CDR3 is CASSQDPSGDATDTQYF. The CDR3 DNA reads TGCGCCAGCAGCCAAGATCCTAGCGGAGACGCCACAGATACGCAGTATTTT.

The chain carries TRBV7-9 and TRBJ2-1, with D maybe TRBD1 (6 bases). The CDR3 extends over 15 amino acids. CDR1 and CDR2 (germline): SEHNR, FQNEAQ (reference sequence). The V end was cut by 1 base, the J end by 4 bases, with 11 bases between. DNA of the CDR3: TGTGCCAGCAGCTTAGTGGGCCAGGGGTACAATGAGCAGTTCTTC. Its translation: CASSLVGQGYNEQFF.

This clone was seen a handful of times. For the CDR3, the DNA is TGTGCCAGCAGTATAAATCCGACAGCCTCCTACGAGCAGTACTTC. This encodes CASSINPTASYEQYF. This chain uses TRBV6-5 with TRBJ2-7, with TRBD1 as a possible D gene (5 bases). The CDR3 extends over 15 amino acids. Germline CDR1 MNHEY, CDR2 SVGAGI. Trimming took 5 bases from V and 0 from J, leaving 14 bases between them.

The rearrangement links TRBV4-1 to TRBJ2-3; the match to TRBD2 covers 8 bases. CDR3 size: 16 residues. Trimming at V came to 2 bases and at J to 5 bases, leaving 9 bases not matched to a gene. Germline V CDR1 and CDR2: MGHRA, YSYEKL. The CDR3 protein is CASSQRSGMIVDTQYF. The CDR3 DNA is TGCGCCAGCAGCCAACGTAGCGGGATGATTGTAGATACGCAGTATTTT.

The chain joins TRBV5-1 to TRBJ2-1, with D possibly called TRBD1 or TRBD2 (5 bases each). The CDR3 covers 17 residues. V was shortened by 0 bases and J by 5 bases, with 18 bases between the two germline ends. Germline V gene data show CDR1 as SGHRS and CDR2 as YFSETQ. CDR3 sequence reads: CASSLEIGTTPNNEQFF. The CDR3 coding sequence is TGCGCCAGCAGCTTGGAGATAGGGACGACTCCTAACAATGAGCAGTTCTTC.

This clone was seen only once. This sequence joins TRBV9 and TRBJ2-2; weak D call: TRBD1 (6 bases). Germline loops: CDR1 SGDLS, CDR2 YYNGEE. The V end was cut by 3 bases, the J end by 1 base, with 10 bases between. This CDR3 has 15 residues. CDR3 nucleotides: TGTGCCAGCAGCGAAGGACAGCAGAACACCGGGGAGCTGTTTTTT. Translation gives CASSEGQQNTGELFF.